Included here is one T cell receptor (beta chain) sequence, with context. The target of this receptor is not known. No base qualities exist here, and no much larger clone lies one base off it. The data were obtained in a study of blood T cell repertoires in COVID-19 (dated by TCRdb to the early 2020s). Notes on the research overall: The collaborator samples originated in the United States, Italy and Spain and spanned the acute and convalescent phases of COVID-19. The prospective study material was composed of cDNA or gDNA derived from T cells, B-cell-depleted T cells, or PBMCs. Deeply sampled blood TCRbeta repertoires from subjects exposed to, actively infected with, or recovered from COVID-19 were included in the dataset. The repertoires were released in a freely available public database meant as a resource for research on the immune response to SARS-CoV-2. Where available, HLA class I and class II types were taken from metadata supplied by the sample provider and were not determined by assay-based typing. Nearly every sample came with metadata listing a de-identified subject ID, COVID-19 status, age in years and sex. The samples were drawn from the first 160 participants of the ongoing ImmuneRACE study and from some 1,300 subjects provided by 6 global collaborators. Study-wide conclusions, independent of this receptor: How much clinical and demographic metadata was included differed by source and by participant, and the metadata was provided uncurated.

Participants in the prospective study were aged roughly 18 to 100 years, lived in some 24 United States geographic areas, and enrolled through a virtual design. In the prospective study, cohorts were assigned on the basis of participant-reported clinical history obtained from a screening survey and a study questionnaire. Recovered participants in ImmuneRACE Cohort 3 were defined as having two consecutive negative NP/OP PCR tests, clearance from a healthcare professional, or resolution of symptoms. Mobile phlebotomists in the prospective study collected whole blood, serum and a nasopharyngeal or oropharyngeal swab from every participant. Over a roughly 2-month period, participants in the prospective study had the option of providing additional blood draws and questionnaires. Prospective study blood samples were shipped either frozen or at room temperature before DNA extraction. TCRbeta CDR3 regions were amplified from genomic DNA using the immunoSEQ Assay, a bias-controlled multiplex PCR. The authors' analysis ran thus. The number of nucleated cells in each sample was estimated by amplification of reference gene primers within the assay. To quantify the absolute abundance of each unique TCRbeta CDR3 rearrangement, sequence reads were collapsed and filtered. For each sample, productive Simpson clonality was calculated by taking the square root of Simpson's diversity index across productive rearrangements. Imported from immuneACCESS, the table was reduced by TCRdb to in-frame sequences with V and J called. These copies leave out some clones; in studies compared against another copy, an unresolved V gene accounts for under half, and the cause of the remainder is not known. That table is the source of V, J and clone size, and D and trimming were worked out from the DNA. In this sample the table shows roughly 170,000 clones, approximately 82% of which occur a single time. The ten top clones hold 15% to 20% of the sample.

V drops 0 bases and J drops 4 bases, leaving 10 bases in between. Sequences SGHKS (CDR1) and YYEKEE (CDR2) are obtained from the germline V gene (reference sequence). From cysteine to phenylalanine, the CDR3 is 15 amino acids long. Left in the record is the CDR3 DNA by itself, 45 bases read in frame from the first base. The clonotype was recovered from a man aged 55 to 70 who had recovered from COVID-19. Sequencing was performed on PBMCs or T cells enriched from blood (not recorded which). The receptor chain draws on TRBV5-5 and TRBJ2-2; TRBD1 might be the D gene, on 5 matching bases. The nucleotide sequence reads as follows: TGTGCCAGCAGCTTGGAAGGGGAACCCACCGGGGAGCTGTTTTTT. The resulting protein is CASSLEGEPTGELFF.